One sample yielded the 31 T cell receptor beta chains listed below, sequenced in a study of T cell responses to AZD1222 COVID-19 vaccine. This table comes from immunoSEQ multiplex PCR, and its TCRdb copy is limited to in-frame clones, with some not included. Among roughly 100,000 clones, around nine tenths were seen once, and the ten largest hold 2% to 2.5%. Sequenced here: peripheral blood, sampled 28 days after the second AZD1222 dose. These receptors came from an adult who received the AZD1222 COVID-19 vaccine.

The CDR3 reads CASSQGLAGGGETQYF. DNA for the CDR3: TGTGCCAGCAGCCAAGGACTAGCGGGAGGGGGGGAGACCCAGTACTTC. The genes are TRBV3-1 (or the pseudogene TRBV3-2) and TRBJ2-5; 14 nucleotides match TRBD2. Germline assignment: CDR1 LGHDT and CDR2 YNNKEL (reference sequence). The CDR3 is 16 amino acids. V lost 1 base and J lost 5; bases outside the gene matches: 3.

The chain has TRBV7-6 and TRBJ2-7; a possible D gene is TRBD1 (6 bases). The CDR3 length is 15 residues. The germline CDR1 and CDR2 sequences are SGHVS and FNYEAQ. Trimming stripped 2 bases from V and 1 base from J, with 12 bases between. DNA for the CDR3: TGTGCCAGCAGCTTAACCCGGGACACTTCCTACGAGCAGTACTTC. The encoded protein is CASSLTRDTSYEQYF.

The chain is built from TRBV6-1 and TRBJ1-5; D is unresolved. Trimming left V 2 bases short and J 6 bases short, with 14 bases between. Per germline, CDR1 MNHNS and CDR2 SASEGT. CDR3 length: 15 residues. In DNA, the CDR3 is TGTGCCAGCAGTGAACTGGAGGAGGCGGTTCAGCCCCAGCATTTT. It codes for CASSELEEAVQPQHF.

This clone was observed a few times. A junction end diverges from the germline sequence, so it may reflect a read error. The chain combines TRBV7-7 with TRBJ1-4; 12 nucleotides agree with TRBD1. The CDR3 loop spans 16 amino acids. Looked up from germline, CDR1 is SSHAT and CDR2 is FNYEAQ (reference sequence). In DNA form, the CDR3 reads TGTGCTAGCAGCCTGCCGGGACAGGGGGCAAAAGAAAAACTGTTTTTT. Residues: CASSLPGQGAKEKLFF.

This rearrangement joins TRBV7-9 to TRBJ2-1, with 7 nucleotides matching TRBD2. Germline V gene data show CDR1 as SEHNR and CDR2 as FQNEAQ (reference sequence). This CDR3 comprises 15 residues. Losses at the gene ends were 5 bases for V and 7 bases for J; bases not matched to a gene: 11. This chain's CDR3 is CASSRALAGVNEQFF. The CDR3 nucleotides read TGTGCCAGCAGCCGCGCCCTGGCGGGGGTTAATGAGCAGTTCTTC.

This chain joins TRBV7-2 and TRBJ2-4, with 7 positions matching TRBD2. Germline trimming cut 0 bases from V and 6 bases from J; bases unmatched to any gene: 2. This CDR3 is built from 14 residues. The germline gives CDR1 SGHTA, CDR2 FQGNSA. DNA of the CDR3: TGTGCCAGCAGCTTAGCGGGAGGGCTAAACATTCAGTACTTC. Translating gives CASSLAGGLNIQYF.

The chain uses TRBV3-1 (or the pseudogene TRBV3-2) and TRBJ1-3, with D uncertain. Trimming took 4 bases from V and 2 from J, leaving 12 bases between them. The CDR3 is 15 residues long. Germline V gives CDR1 LGHDT, CDR2 YNNKEL (reference sequence). The CDR3 DNA sequence: TGTGCCAGCAGCCCCTCCATTGTTCCTGGAAACACCATATATTTT. This encodes CASSPSIVPGNTIYF.

The chain employs TRBV13 and TRBJ1-1, with 9 bases matching TRBD1. CDR3 length: 14 amino acids. Germline assignment: CDR1 PRHDT and CDR2 FYEKMQ (reference sequence). J lost 8 bases, V lost 1 base, and 5 bases had no gene match. In nucleotides, the CDR3 is TGTGCCAGCAGCTTAGTTACAGGGGGCTCAGAAGCTTTCTTT. Its protein product is CASSLVTGGSEAFF. Looking up the rest from reference TRBV13 and TRBJ1-1 gives the full variable domain: AAGVIQSPRHLIKEKRETATLKCYPIPRHDTVYWYQQGPGQDPQFLISFYEKMQSDKGSIPDRFSAQQFSDYHSELNMSSLELGDSALYFCASSLVTGGSEAFFGQGTRLTVV.

The chain has TRBV15 and TRBJ1-5; TRBD1 agrees at 8 bases. The CDR3 is made up of 17 amino acids. J gave up 0 bases and V 1 base, and 5 bases lay outside the gene matches. In germline, CDR1 is LNHNV, CDR2 YYDKDF (reference sequence). The CDR3 sequence is CATSRGTGPYSNQPQHF. The CDR3 bases are TGTGCCACCAGCAGAGGGACAGGGCCGTATAGCAATCAGCCCCAGCATTTT.

Note on this clone: The sample carries other DNA sequences with the same CDR3. The chain carries TRBV9 and TRBJ1-6; D gene uncertain. Per the germline V gene, CDR1 is SGDLS and CDR2 is YYNGEE. This CDR3 contains 14 residues. V was clipped by 0 bases and J by 8 bases, with 9 bases between them. The CDR3 nucleotides read TGTGCCAGCAGCGTAGGCGGGTTTGATTCACCCCTCCACTTT. Amino acids: CASSVGGFDSPLHF.

The genes are TRBV24-1 and TRBJ1-1, with unresolved D. The CDR3 is made up of 15 amino acids. The germline V gene encodes CDR1 KGHDR and CDR2 SFDVKD. With 4 bases removed from V and 1 base from J, the gap between germline ends came to 12 bases. The CDR3 DNA follows: TGTGCCACCAGTGACCCTGGACGGGGGAACACTGAAGCTTTCTTT. This codes for CATSDPGRGNTEAFF.

The chain combines TRBV12-3 or TRBV12-4 with TRBJ2-5; D is ambiguous. V was shortened by 7 bases and J by 2 bases, with 11 bases between the two germline ends. This CDR3 is 13 amino acids long. CDR3 bases: TGTGCCAGCAAAATTTTGACGCAAGAGACCCAGTACTTC. This sequence encodes CASKILTQETQYF.

The chain carries TRBV7-3 and TRBJ2-3, with 13 bases matching TRBD2. With V trimmed by 6 bases and J by 4 bases, 13 bases remained unmatched. The CDR3 totals 18 residues. Germline V gene sequence: CDR1 SGHTA, CDR2 FQGTGA. CDR3 amino acids: CASSRTSGSPLGADTQYF. The CDR3 DNA is TGTGCCAGCAGTAGGACTAGCGGGAGCCCCCTGGGGGCAGATACGCAGTATTTT. Full variable domain (outside the CDR3, taken from reference TRBV7-3 and TRBJ2-3): GAGVSQTPSNKVTEKGKYVELRCDPISGHTALYWYRQSLGQGPEFLIYFQGTGAADDSGLPNDRFFAVRPEGSVSTLKIQRTERGDSAVYLCASSRTSGSPLGADTQYFGPGTRLTVL.

The rearrangement joins TRBV3-1 (or the pseudogene TRBV3-2) to TRBJ1-6; 7 bases agree with TRBD1. Germline assignment: CDR1 LGHDT and CDR2 YNNKEL (reference sequence). V trimming: 6 bases; J trimming: 7 bases; junction bases outside the gene matches: 6. This CDR3 is 14 amino acids long. CDR3 residues: CASRRQGGNSPLHF. The CDR3 DNA sequence: TGTGCCAGCAGACGACAGGGAGGCAATTCACCCCTCCACTTT.

The chain has TRBV15 and TRBJ1-1, with TRBD1 as a possible D gene (6 bases). This CDR3 is built from 14 residues. Germline V gene sequence: CDR1 LNHNV, CDR2 YYDKDF (reference sequence). V lost 5 bases and J 1 base, leaving 11 bases between the germline ends. The chain's CDR3 is CATSGQRWNTEAFF. CDR3 coding DNA: TGTGCCACCAGCGGACAGAGATGGAACACTGAAGCTTTCTTT.

This chain uses TRBV12-3 or TRBV12-4 with TRBJ1-3; the D is unclear. Trimming cost V 3 bases and J 0 bases, with 3 bases left between them. The CDR3 runs to 13 residues. The CDR3 DNA reads as TGTGCCAGCAGTTTTGGCTCTGGAAACACCATATATTTT. Amino acids: CASSFGSGNTIYF.

CDR3 coding DNA: TGTGCCAGCTCAGACTTACAGGGGATGTATGGCTACACCTTC. It is translated as CASSDLQGMYGYTF. J is TRBJ1-2 and V is TRBV18; 7 positions match TRBD1. The CDR3 extends over 14 amino acids. The germline gives CDR1 KGHSH, CDR2 LQKENI. The junction had 8 bases not matched to a gene; V was cut back by 5 bases and J by 5 bases.

The chain uses TRBV10-3 and TRBJ2-7; D ambiguous. V lost 2 bases to trimming and J lost 3 bases, with 11 bases between them. Germline assignment: CDR1 ENHRY and CDR2 SYGVKD. The CDR3 is made up of 14 amino acids. This CDR3 reads CAISEMDVSYEQYF. For the CDR3, the DNA is TGTGCCATCAGTGAGATGGATGTGAGCTACGAGCAGTACTTC.

The chain links TRBV9 to TRBJ1-6; 7 bases line up with TRBD1. V dropped 4 bases and J dropped 6; count of bases not matched to a gene: 10. CDR3 length equals 16 residues. Germline CDR1 reads SGDLS; CDR2 reads YYNGEE. CDR3 coding DNA: TGTGCCAGCAGCAAAGACCCCGGGACAGCTAATTCACCCCTCCACTTT. Residues: CASSKDPGTANSPLHF.

The V call is TRBV4-3, the J call TRBJ1-5; D gene ambiguous. Per germline, CDR1 LGHNA and CDR2 YSLEER. V was pared by 0 bases and J by 4 bases, with 10 bases between. The length of the CDR3 is 15 residues. The CDR3 coding sequence is TGCGCCAGCAGCCAAGATTTTCGCCTGAATCAGCCCCAGCATTTT. Translating gives CASSQDFRLNQPQHF.

The CDR3 here is CASSAQPGQYNEQFF. The CDR3 nucleotides read TGTGCCAGCAGCGCACAACCGGGACAGTACAATGAGCAGTTCTTC. The chain links TRBV21-1 to TRBJ2-1; TRBD1 is the table's D call, not checked against the DNA. TRBV21-1 is deemed a pseudogene. The CDR3 is 15 amino acids.

This chain joins TRBV24-1 and TRBJ2-1; perhaps TRBD1 as D (5 bases). Germline assignment: CDR1 KGHDR and CDR2 SFDVKD. CDR3 length: 14 amino acids. V lost 5 bases to trimming and J lost 4 bases, with 11 bases between them. The CDR3: CATSGQGMYNEQFF. The CDR3 region has the DNA TGTGCCACCAGTGGGCAGGGTATGTACAATGAGCAGTTCTTC.

This chain connects TRBV5-1 to TRBJ2-3, with no clear D. This CDR3 spans 13 amino acids. The germline CDR1 and CDR2 sequences are SGHRS and YFSETQ. V gave up 0 bases and J gave up 9 bases, with 11 bases separating them. In DNA, the CDR3 is TGCGCCAGCAGCTTGGGAATCTACACCACGCAGTATTTT. Its protein is CASSLGIYTTQYF.

J is TRBJ1-2 and V is TRBV10-1; D call uncertain. V dropped 3 bases and J dropped 4 bases, with 6 bases sitting between them. Looked up from germline, CDR1 is WNHNN and CDR2 is SYGVQD (reference sequence). This CDR3 spans 12 amino acids. In DNA form, the CDR3 reads TGCGCCAGCAGTGAAGGTTCCTATGGCTACACCTTC. Its translation is CASSEGSYGYTF.

The chain recombines TRBV5-6 with TRBJ2-3; 13 bases align to TRBD2. The germline CDR1 and CDR2 sequences are SGHDT and YYEEEE. V was clipped by 5 bases and J by 3 bases; unmatched bases: 3. This CDR3 spans 15 amino acids. The CDR3 sequence: CASRRTSGRTDTQYF. CDR3 sequence (DNA): TGTGCCAGCAGGAGGACTAGCGGGAGAACAGATACGCAGTATTTT.

A few counts support this clone. CDR3 in DNA: TGCGCCAGCAGTGAAAGTAGCGGGAGCTACTACGAGCAGTACTTC. Protein product: CASSESSGSYYEQYF. The chain recombines TRBV10-1 with TRBJ2-7; 9 nucleotides agree with TRBD2. The CDR3 is made up of 15 amino acids. Germline CDR1 and CDR2: WNHNN and SYGVQD (reference sequence). Trimming cost V 3 bases and J 3 bases; bases outside gene matches: 6.

The genes are TRBV18 and TRBJ2-6, with D possibly being TRBD1 (6 bases). The V end was cut by 5 bases, the J end by 4 bases, with 12 bases between. This CDR3 is built from 15 residues. Germline V gives CDR1 KGHSH, CDR2 LQKENI. CDR3 sequence reads: CASSFGQSGANVLTF. CDR3 DNA: TGTGCCAGCTCATTCGGACAGTCCGGGGCCAACGTCCTGACTTTC.

The rearrangement links TRBV7-2 to TRBJ1-6; TRBD1 matches at 9 bases. This CDR3 region has 14 residues. Trimming removed 5 bases from V and 7 bases from J; junction bases left unmatched: 3. Germline CDR1 reads SGHTA; CDR2 reads FQGNSA. In DNA, the CDR3 is TGTGCCAGCAGCAGACAGGGGGGAAATTCACCCCTCCACTTT. It is translated as CASSRQGGNSPLHF.

The chain joins TRBV11-2 to TRBJ2-5; D is unresolved. The germline V gene encodes CDR1 SGHAT and CDR2 FQNNGV. Between the trimmed V and J ends, which lost 0 bases and 2 bases, there was a span of 10 bases. This CDR3 spans 15 amino acids. The CDR3 sequence is CASSLEWQNQETQYF. The CDR3 bases are TGTGCCAGCAGCTTAGAGTGGCAGAATCAAGAGACCCAGTACTTC.

This clone was recorded only once. The gene calls are TRBV7-2 and TRBJ1-3, with D perhaps matching TRBD1 (5 bases). CDR1 is SGHTA and CDR2 is FQGNSA in the germline V gene. Trimming stripped 2 bases from V and 0 bases from J, with 8 bases between. The CDR3 covers 15 residues. In DNA form, the CDR3 reads TGTGCCAGCAGCTTATTGGACAACTCTGGAAACACCATATATTTT. Translation: CASSLLDNSGNTIYF.

CDR3 sequence: CASSLAGSARNYGYTF. CDR3 DNA: TGTGCCAGCAGTCTGGCCGGGTCAGCTAGAAACTATGGCTACACCTTC. The chain has TRBV28 and TRBJ1-2; D uncertain. V was trimmed by 5 bases and J by 2 bases, leaving 18 bases between them. This CDR3 comprises 16 residues. CDR1 and CDR2 (germline): MDHEN, SYDVKM.